The present T cell receptor (beta chain) was sequenced within a study of T cells in tuberculosis. Study-level points and caveats: The stringent gate may have excluded weak CD1B-GMM tetramer binders.

V shed 6 bases and J shed 12 bases, with 21 bases lying between them. The CDR3 sequence is 13 residues long. CDR1 and CDR2 from the germline V gene are ENHRY and SYGVKD. After thawing and overnight rest, PBMC were stained with GMM-loaded CD1B tetramer, viability dye and anti-CD3 for sorting. The lipid loaded on the CD1B tetramers was C32 glucose monomycolate from Rhodococcus equi. CD14-expressing monocytes were removed from PBMC before cryopreservation and sorting. No alpha-beta pairing information exists for these sequences. The assay was immunoSEQ multiplex PCR, and TCRdb's table has in-frame clones only and misses some. Among about 88,000 clones listed, roughly 90% were seen once.

The sample was CD1b-GMM tetramer-negative cells sorted from PBMCs. The TCR originated in an adult woman with latent tuberculosis. The rearrangement links TRBV10-3 to TRBJ2-7; a possible D gene is TRBD1 (6 bases). The CDR3 loop reads CAISPREQGIWYV. Written as DNA, the CDR3 is TGTGCCATCAGCCCCCGAGAACAGGGTATCTGGTACGTC.